This is a list of T cell receptor beta chains from one sample in a study of T-cell memory formation after mild COVID-19. TCRdb reprocessed the 5' RACE reads with MiXCR, giving one entry per CDR3 protein. Among roughly 350,000 distinct CDR3 sequences listed, around 30% were seen once. The sequenced material came from PBMCs or a T cell subset sorted from them (not recorded which). The receptors stem from an adult woman who had mild COVID-19 (a few samples of this study predate the infection). Cell type and time point are not known. Each CDR3 is given with its conserved first and last residue. D genes are given only for firm matches. Size values are once, few and many counts, or a class for expanded clones, and some rows have none.

abundance	d_gene	j_gene	v_gene	CDR3nt	CDR3aa
-	TRBD2	TRBJ2-3	TRBV12-3/TRBV12-4	TGTGCCAGCAGTCCCCCGCGCGGGGGAGGAGATACGCAGTATTTT	CASSPPRGGGDTQYF
-	TRBD2	TRBJ2-1	TRBV7-8	TGTGCCAGCAGCAGATCCGGGACTAGCTACAATGAGCAGTTCTTC	CASSRSGTSYNEQFF
-	TRBD2	TRBJ2-2	TRBV7-2	TGTGCCAGCAGCGTAGCGGGAGGAACCGGGGAGCTGTTTTTT	CASSVAGGTGELFF
-	-	TRBJ1-1	TRBV12-3/TRBV12-4	TGTGCCAGCAGCCTGAAAGGCGGAGTCACTGAAGCTTTCTTT	CASSLKGGVTEAFF
-	TRBD1	TRBJ1-6	TRBV12-3/TRBV12-4	TGTGCCAGCAGTCCGAACAGGGGCCAATTAGCTTCACCCCTCCACTTT	CASSPNRGQLASPLHF
-	-	TRBJ1-2	TRBV6-1	TGTGCCAGCAGTCATCTTAATGGCTACACCTTC	CASSHLNGYTF
few	TRBD1	TRBJ2-1	TRBV5-1	TGCGCCAGCAACCTTCGGACAGGCTATGAGCAGTTCTTC	CASNLRTGYEQFF
few	-	TRBJ2-3	TRBV7-8	TGTGCCAGCGGGAGGCGGGGCACAGATACGCAGTATTTT	CASGRRGTDTQYF
-	-	TRBJ2-5	TRBV18	TGTGCCAGCTCACCAGGCCCAGCGGAGACCCAGTACTTC	CASSPGPAETQYF
few	-	TRBJ2-7	TRBV2	TGTGCCAGCAGTGAAGAAGTAGCGAGATCCTACGAGCAGTACTTC	CASSEEVARSYEQYF
few	TRBD2	TRBJ2-7	TRBV5-1	TGCGCCAGCAGCTCAACCCAGGGAGGGGTCGGCACCTACGAGCAGTACTTC	CASSSTQGGVGTYEQYF
-	-	TRBJ1-2	TRBV12-3/TRBV12-4	TGTGCCAGCATAGCGTATGGCTACACCTTC	CASIAYGYTF
-	-	TRBJ2-7	TRBV29-1	TGCAGCGTTTCGACACTTGTCTCCTACGAGCAGTACTTC	CSVSTLVSYEQYF
-	-	TRBJ2-7	TRBV7-2	TGTGCCAGCAGCTTCAGGACGGGCGGCGAGCAGTACTTC	CASSFRTGGEQYF
few	-	TRBJ2-7	TRBV12-3/TRBV12-4	TGTGCCAGCAGTTCCCTTAACGAGCAGTACTTC	CASSSLNEQYF
few	TRBD1	TRBJ2-2	TRBV7-9	TGTGCCAGCAGCCATGGACAGGGTCCCACCGGGGAGCTGTTTTTT	CASSHGQGPTGELFF
-	TRBD1	TRBJ1-5	TRBV12-3/TRBV12-4	TGTGCCAGCAGTTTCTCGACAGGGAGGCAGCCCCAGCATTTT	CASSFSTGRQPQHF
few	-	TRBJ2-7	TRBV9	TGTGCCAGCAGCGGAGGGGGAGGGTACGAGCAGTACTTC	CASSGGGGYEQYF
-	-	TRBJ1-1	TRBV2	TGTGCCAGCAGGCCTCAGGGTTCCCGCACTGAAGCTTTCTTT	CASRPQGSRTEAFF
-	TRBD2	TRBJ2-5	TRBV20-1	TGCAGTGCTAGATCGCTGGCGGGAGGTGAGACCCAGTACTTC	CSARSLAGGETQYF
few	-	TRBJ2-3	TRBV5-6	TGTGCCAGCAGCTGGACCTCTAGCGCCGGAACCACAGATACGCAGTATTTT	CASSWTSSAGTTDTQYF
-	TRBD2	TRBJ2-1	TRBV10-3	TGTGCCATCAAACCAGCGGGAGGCGCCTCCTACAATGAGCAGTTCTTC	CAIKPAGGASYNEQFF
-	-	TRBJ2-7	TRBV4-2	TGTGCCAGCAGCCAAACCGCCTCTTCCCACTACGAGCAGTACTTC	CASSQTASSHYEQYF
few	TRBD1	TRBJ2-2	TRBV7-9	TGTGCCAGCAGCTCGAGACAGGGTAGTCCCGGGGAGCTGTTTTTT	CASSSRQGSPGELFF
few	-	TRBJ1-2	TRBV20-1	TGCAGTGCTAGAGATCCCAGGCCCGGAGGCCCCGCAGGCTATGGCTACACCTTC	CSARDPRPGGPAGYGYTF
few	TRBD1	TRBJ1-4	TRBV6-6	TGTGCCAGCAGGGCAGGGGGCGCGGGCAATGAAAAACTGTTTTTT	CASRAGGAGNEKLFF
-	-	TRBJ2-1	TRBV24-1	TGTGCCACCAGTGATGTAAACGGACACTACAATGAGCAGTTCTTC	CATSDVNGHYNEQFF
few	-	TRBJ1-4	TRBV3-1	TGTGCCAGCAGCCTCTCCGGGGGGAGGGAAAAACTGTTTTTT	CASSLSGGREKLFF
-	-	TRBJ2-7	TRBV20-1	TGCAGTACCATAGGAACACTAAACTCCTACGAGCAGTACTTC	CSTIGTLNSYEQYF
-	-	TRBJ2-1	TRBV10-3	TGTGCCGTGACCCGGGACTTATCCTACAATGAGCAGTTCTTC	CAVTRDLSYNEQFF
few	-	TRBJ2-3	TRBV7-3	TGTGCCAGCAGCTTAACGGCCGGACCCACAGATACGCAGTATTTT	CASSLTAGPTDTQYF
-	-	TRBJ2-1	TRBV4-2	TGTGCCAGCAGCCAAGAATCCGCGGACAATGAGCAGTTCTTC	CASSQESADNEQFF
many	TRBD1	TRBJ2-2	TRBV7-3	TGTGCCAGCAGCCCCACAGGGGCTGGCACCGGGGAGCTGTTTTTT	CASSPTGAGTGELFF
few	TRBD1	TRBJ1-1	TRBV19	TGTGCCAGTAGTATGGCCCGGGACAGGGGGCGAGGCACTGAAGCTTTCTTT	CASSMARDRGRGTEAFF
few	TRBD1	TRBJ2-4	TRBV28	TGTGCCAGCAGTTCCCCGGGACAGGCAGCCAAAAACATTCAGTACTTC	CASSSPGQAAKNIQYF
-	TRBD1	TRBJ1-2	TRBV29-1	TGCAGCGTTAGGACAGGGTCAATTGGCTACACCTTC	CSVRTGSIGYTF
-	-	TRBJ2-2	TRBV7-2	TGTGCCAGCACTAAAACGGAGACGGTGGTCACCGGGGAGCTGTTTTTT	CASTKTETVVTGELFF
few	TRBD1	TRBJ1-1	TRBV19	TGTGCCAGTAGTATGCCTTGGACAGGGAAAGGCGGAGAAGCTTTCTTT	CASSMPWTGKGGEAFF
few	-	TRBJ2-1	TRBV10-3	TGTGCCATCAGTGCGGGCTACAATGAGCAGTTCTTC	CAISAGYNEQFF
-	-	TRBJ1-2	TRBV29-1	TGCAGCGCTGAGGCAGGGCGTTTGTATGGCTACACCTTC	CSAEAGRLYGYTF
-	-	TRBJ1-4	TRBV20-1	TGCAGTGCTGCCTGGGTCTCCTATGTAACGGGAACTAATGAAAAACTGTTTTTT	CSAAWVSYVTGTNEKLFF
few	TRBD1	TRBJ1-2	TRBV12-3/TRBV12-4	TGTGCCAGCAGTTTATTGGGACAGGGGGACGGCTACACCTTC	CASSLLGQGDGYTF
-	TRBD1	TRBJ1-2	TRBV5-1	TGCGCCAGCAGGCCCGAGGGACAGGGGACCTATGGCTACACCTTC	CASRPEGQGTYGYTF
-	-	TRBJ2-6	TRBV29-1	TGCAGCGTCGGGTCGGGCTCTGGGGCCAACGTCCTGACTTTC	CSVGSGSGANVLTF
once	TRBD2	TRBJ2-2	TRBV7-2	TGTGCCAGCAGCCAACTAGCGTCCGGGGAGCTGTTTTTT	CASSQLASGELFF
-	TRBD2	TRBJ2-1	TRBV27	TGTGCCAGCAAACTGAGCGGGAGGGCGTACAATGAGCAGTTCTTC	CASKLSGRAYNEQFF
-	TRBD1	TRBJ2-7	TRBV20-1	TGCAGTGCTAGATCTAGACAGGGGTGGTACGAGCAGTACTTC	CSARSRQGWYEQYF
-	TRBD1	TRBJ2-3	TRBV7-9	TGTGCCAGCAGCTTGAGTCGGACAGGGTTAACAGATACGCAGTATTTT	CASSLSRTGLTDTQYF
-	TRBD2	TRBJ2-1	TRBV11-2	TGTGCCAGCAGCTGGACTAGCGGGAGCGATGAGCAGTTCTTC	CASSWTSGSDEQFF
few	-	TRBJ2-1	TRBV20-1	TGCAGTGCTACAGGGGGGGCTTACAATGAGCAGTTCTTC	CSATGGAYNEQFF